This T cell receptor beta chain was recovered during a study of T cells in Graves' hyperthyroidism and ophthalmopathy. Study-level results: The model predicted ophthalmopathy a median roughly 6.5 months before onset.

This CDR3 has 14 residues. V lost 5 bases and J 2 bases, leaving 11 bases between the germline ends. From germline, CDR1 is LNHNV and CDR2 YYDKDF (reference sequence). The table lists this clonotype with many counts. No antigen is known for it. TCR beta CDR3 regions were amplified from RNA. First-round RT-PCR of the TCR CDR3 relied on the HTBI primer set. From the multiplex PCR reads, TCRdb called clonotypes with MiXCR, one entry per CDR3 protein. The sample shows a few hundred thousand distinct CDR3 sequences, more than 14% of them seen only once. The J gene is TRBJ2-3, the V gene TRBV15; TRBD1 is a possible D gene (5 bases). The source is a woman aged 40 to 50 with Graves' hyperthyroidism that later progressed to Graves' ophthalmopathy. Sequenced: blood. The CDR3 region has the DNA TGTGCCACCAGCCAGGACACCTTCACAGATACGCAGTATTTT. It specifies CATSQDTFTDTQYF.